Listed below are T cell receptor beta chains from one sample, sequenced in a study of T cell repertoires in cytomegalovirus infection. TCRdb re-derived calls from the reads in MiXCR, one entry per CDR3 protein. The sample has hundreds of thousands of distinct CDR3 sequences; about a sixth are singletons. The source material was PBMCs. All receptors derive from a human donor in good health (CMV status not recorded). Some clones in this sample may be carry-over from other donors' samples. The CDR3 runs from the conserved cysteine through the conserved F or W. D genes are given only for firm matches. Some rows have no size entry. The others give once, few or many, or a class for an expanded clone.

.	.	TRBJ2-1	TRBV7-9	CASNHRGYNEQFF	TGTGCCAGCAACCACCGTGGCTACAATGAGCAGTTCTTC
many	.	TRBJ2-1	TRBV7-2	CASSTGANYNEQFF	TGTGCCAGCAGCACGGGGGCTAACTACAATGAGCAGTTCTTC
medium-sized	TRBD2	TRBJ2-1	TRBV7-2	CASSFSGGAYNEQFF	TGTGCCAGCAGCTTCAGCGGGGGAGCATACAATGAGCAGTTCTTC
once	TRBD1	TRBJ2-7	TRBV5-1	CASSFTTPLPGTAYEQYF	TGCGCCAGCAGCTTTACCACACCGCTTCCCGGGACAGCCTACGAGCAGTACTTC
many	.	TRBJ1-2	TRBV28	CASIKARGTSVYGYTF	TGTGCCAGCATTAAAGCCCGCGGAACGTCTGTCTATGGCTACACCTTC
few	.	TRBJ1-5	TRBV4-1	CASTRGNQPQHF	TGCGCCAGCACGAGGGGGAATCAGCCCCAGCATTTT
.	.	TRBJ1-1	TRBV6-5	CASSYSALTVGTEAFF	TGTGCCAGCAGTTACTCGGCCCTGACAGTGGGGACTGAAGCTTTCTTT
many	.	TRBJ2-1	TRBV11-2	CASSFLNNEQFF	TGTGCCAGCAGCTTCCTCAACAATGAGCAGTTCTTC
few	.	TRBJ2-5	TRBV7-9	CASSLGGQRETQYF	TGTGCCAGCAGCCTAGGAGGCCAAAGAGAGACCCAGTACTTC
many	TRBD1	TRBJ1-5	TRBV7-2	CASRRDRDQPQHF	TGTGCCAGCCGACGGGACAGGGACCAGCCCCAGCATTTT
.	.	TRBJ1-5	TRBV19	CASSSPGHPIDQPQHF	TGTGCCAGTAGTTCCCCGGGACACCCAATTGATCAGCCCCAGCATTTT
.	TRBD1	TRBJ1-5	TRBV20-1	CSAKQGASNQPQHF	TGCAGTGCCAAACAGGGGGCGAGCAATCAGCCCCAGCATTTT
many	.	TRBJ2-5	TRBV15	CATSRATGQIQETQYF	TGTGCCACCAGCAGAGCCACCGGACAGATCCAAGAGACCCAGTACTTC
few	.	TRBJ2-4	TRBV27	CASSLSAGDYGNIQYF	TGTGCCAGCAGTTTATCGGCAGGGGATTATGGAAACATTCAGTACTTC
many	TRBD2	TRBJ2-1	TRBV12-3/TRBV12-4	CASSLGGSGGYYNEQFF	TGTGCCAGCAGTTTAGGTGGTAGCGGGGGATACTACAATGAGCAGTTCTTC
.	TRBD2	TRBJ2-7	TRBV20-1	CSASPSGDSYEQYF	TGCAGTGCTAGTCCCAGCGGGGATTCCTACGAGCAGTACTTC
few	.	TRBJ2-7	TRBV18	CASSPPSWGEQYF	TGTGCCAGCTCACCACCCTCCTGGGGCGAGCAGTACTTC